A single sample gave rise to the 24 T cell receptor beta chains below, sequenced in a study of T cells in Graves' hyperthyroidism and ophthalmopathy. Regions amplified from RNA transcripts were the TCR beta CDR3 regions. When the TCR CDR3 underwent first-round RT-PCR, the HTBI primer set was used. TCRdb analysed the multiplex PCR reads with MiXCR anew, one entry per CDR3 protein. The data show around 340,000 distinct CDR3 sequences, roughly a fifth seen once. Sequenced sample: blood. All receptors derive from a woman in her forties or fifties with Graves' hyperthyroidism.

The chain links TRBV18 to TRBJ2-1, with 8 positions matching TRBD1. The CDR3 covers 15 residues. Germline V CDR1 and CDR2: KGHSH, LQKENI. The V segment lost 4 bases and the J segment 4 bases; nucleotides outside the gene matches: 6. The CDR3 bases are TGTGCCAGCTCACTCGACAGGGGCGAATACAATGAGCAGTTCTTC. Translated, it gives CASSLDRGEYNEQFF.

Only a few counts were recorded for this clonotype. J is TRBJ1-4 and V is TRBV29-1; 9 bases agree with TRBD1. CDR1 is SQVTM and CDR2 is ANQGSEA in the germline V gene. J lost 8 bases, V lost 6 bases, and 10 bases had no gene match. The CDR3 has 14 residues. As DNA, the CDR3 is TGCAGCGTCGCGGACAGGGGAAGAGGAGAAAAACTGTTTTTT. Its translation is CSVADRGRGEKLFF.

This clonotype occurred a few times. The CDR3 nucleotides read TGCGCCAGCAGCGGAGCGATGGACTGGAACACCGGGGAGCTGTTTTTT. Translated: CASSGAMDWNTGELFF. V and J are TRBV5-1 and TRBJ2-2; TRBD2 is a possible D gene (5 bases). The CDR3 spans 16 residues. CDR1 is SGHRS and CDR2 is YFSETQ in the germline V gene. V was clipped by 4 bases and J by 1 base, with 14 bases between them.

This chain uses TRBV7-9 with TRBJ1-3, with a possible D match to TRBD1 (6 bases). Trimming removed 5 bases from V and 0 bases from J, with 11 bases in between. This CDR3 spans 15 amino acids. The germline V gene encodes CDR1 SEHNR and CDR2 FQNEAQ (reference sequence). The CDR3 DNA reads as TGTGCCAGCAGCGCCGACAGGCCCTCTGGAAACACCATATATTTT. Translation: CASSADRPSGNTIYF.

This clonotype has more than one count but fewer than ten. V gene TRBV30 combines with J gene TRBJ2-6; 12 bases align to TRBD1. The V segment lost 4 bases and the J segment 1 base; nucleotides outside the gene matches: 5. Per the germline V gene, CDR1 is GTSNPN and CDR2 is SVGIG (reference sequence). The CDR3 loop spans 17 amino acids. CDR3 sequence (DNA): TGTGCCTGGAAGCGGGACAGGGGGCTGTCTGGGGCCAACGTCCTGACTTTC. Translated: CAWKRDRGLSGANVLTF.

Only a few counts were recorded for this clonotype. This chain uses TRBV27 with TRBJ1-3; no reliable D call. V lost 1 base to trimming and J lost 2 bases, with 12 bases between them. The CDR3 sequence is 16 residues long. Germline V CDR1 and CDR2: MNHEY, SMNVEV (reference sequence). The CDR3 DNA sequence: TGTGCCAGCAGTTTATTCGGGGAGGGAGCTGGAAACACCATATATTTT. As protein: CASSLFGEGAGNTIYF.

V and J are TRBV5-1 and TRBJ2-1; the D gene could be TRBD1 or TRBD2 (7 bases each). Per germline, CDR1 SGHRS and CDR2 YFSETQ. The CDR3 totals 14 residues. Trimming cost V 6 bases and J 7 bases, with 17 bases left between them. The CDR3 nucleotides are TGCGCCAGCACCAGGGGGGGGGGGCAAAATGAGCAGTTCTTC. Encoded protein: CASTRGGGQNEQFF.

CDR3 sequence reads: CASSGPGRLYEQYF. The CDR3 region has the DNA TGTGCCAGCAGCGGGCCGGGGCGGTTGTACGAGCAGTACTTC. The V call is TRBV6-1, the J call TRBJ2-7; D could derive from TRBD1 or TRBD2 (5 bases each). The germline V and J ends were trimmed by 6 bases and 4 bases, with 16 bases remaining between them. Germline lookup yields CDR1 MNHNS and CDR2 SASEGT. The CDR3 spans 14 residues.

The V and J genes are TRBV25-1 and TRBJ2-7, with D possibly being TRBD1 (6 bases). The CDR3 has 13 amino acids. V gave up 4 bases and J gave up 0 bases, with 7 bases separating them. Per the germline V gene, CDR1 is MGHDK and CDR2 is SYGVNS. As DNA, the CDR3 is TGTGCCAGCAGTGTACAGGGCTCCTACGAGCAGTACTTC. As protein: CASSVQGSYEQYF.

In regard to this clonotype: This could be a read error, since a much larger clone is one nucleotide away. The rearrangement joins TRBV10-3 to TRBJ2-1; 10 bases line up with TRBD2. The DNA end lines up better with TRBJ2-7; the J call may be wrong. The CDR3 has 18 residues. Germline assignment: CDR1 ENHRY and CDR2 SYGVKD. CDR3 sequence reads: CAISHTLPAGGSYNEQYF. For the CDR3, the DNA is TGTGCCATCAGCCATACCCTCCCAGCGGGAGGGTCCTACAATGAGCAGTACTTC.

The V call is TRBV7-3, the J call TRBJ2-1; 8 bases map to TRBD2. The CDR3 has 15 residues. Per the germline V gene, CDR1 is SGHTA and CDR2 is FQGTGA. Trimming at V came to 5 bases and at J to 0 bases, leaving 3 bases not matched to a gene. Here the CDR3 reads CASSHSGSSYNEQFF. The CDR3 region has the DNA TGTGCCAGCAGCCACAGCGGGAGCTCCTACAATGAGCAGTTCTTC.

This clonotype was seen ten or more times. V gene TRBV11-2 combines with J gene TRBJ2-1; 9 nucleotides agree with TRBD2. Germline V gene data show CDR1 as SGHAT and CDR2 as FQNNGV. This CDR3 region has 15 residues. Trimming removed 5 bases from V and 4 bases from J; junction bases left unmatched: 6. CDR3 sequence: CASSKPGLAYNEQFF. Written as DNA, the CDR3 is TGTGCCAGCAGCAAACCGGGACTAGCTTACAATGAGCAGTTCTTC.

Regarding this clonotype: It may be a read error: a sequence one base away is much more abundant. The missing conserved phenylalanine or tryptophan at the end of this CDR3 makes a read error likely. This chain links TRBV28 with TRBJ1-2; D is possibly TRBD1 (6 bases). The CDR3 runs to 11 residues. Trimming removed 6 bases at V and 8 bases at J, with 10 bases between. Per the germline V gene, CDR1 is MDHEN and CDR2 is SYDVKM. This CDR3 is CASRTGAGYTL. The CDR3 DNA sequence: TGTGCCAGCAGAACGGGGGCGGGCTACACCCTC.

This clonotype has at least ten counts. The rearrangement links TRBV28 to TRBJ2-1; TRBD2 matches 7 bases. This CDR3 region has 13 residues. Germline lookup yields CDR1 MDHEN and CDR2 SYDVKM. Trimming at V came to 4 bases and at J to 10 bases, leaving 7 bases not matched to a gene. This chain's CDR3 is CASSSPLLAEQFF. The DNA for the CDR3 is TGTGCCAGCAGTTCACCCCTACTAGCGGAGCAGTTCTTC.

This clonotype was counted ten times or more. The chain joins TRBV5-1 to TRBJ2-1; no clear D. V was clipped by 0 bases and J by 5 bases, with 9 bases between them. CDR3 length: 14 amino acids. Germline values: CDR1 SGHRS, CDR2 YFSETQ. The CDR3 sequence: CASSLGAAHNEQFF. The CDR3 DNA is TGCGCCAGCAGCTTGGGGGCAGCACACAATGAGCAGTTCTTC. Full variable domain (missing parts from reference TRBV5-1 and TRBJ2-1): KAGVTQTPRYLIKTRGQQVTLSCSPISGHRSVSWYQQTPGQGLQFLFEYFSETQRNKGNFPGRFSGRQFSNSRSEMNVSTLELGDSALYLCASSLGAAHNEQFFGPGTRLTVL.

V is TRBV5-6 and J is TRBJ1-1; no clear D. In germline, CDR1 is SGHDT, CDR2 YYEEEE. The length of the CDR3 is 11 residues. Trimming took 6 bases from V and 5 from J, leaving 8 bases between them. The CDR3 region is CASNSGTEAFF. Written as DNA, the CDR3 is TGTGCCAGCAATAGCGGAACTGAAGCTTTCTTT.

This clonotype was recorded at least ten times. The V call is TRBV15, the J call TRBJ2-1; TRBD2 aligns across 9 bases. Per the germline V gene, CDR1 is LNHNV and CDR2 is YYDKDF (reference sequence). This CDR3 region has 15 residues. V was pared by 1 base and J by 4 bases, with 2 bases of the junction left unmatched. CDR3: CATSRGSGGYNEQFF. DNA for the CDR3: TGTGCCACCAGCAGAGGCAGCGGGGGGTACAATGAGCAGTTCTTC.

In this sample, this clonotype turned up many times. This chain connects TRBV11-2 to TRBJ1-1; D is uncertain. This CDR3 is 13 amino acids long. V was shortened by 3 bases and J by 0 bases, with 5 bases between the two germline ends. Germline-derived CDR1 and CDR2 are SGHAT and FQNNGV. CDR3 nucleotides: TGTGCCAGCAGCTTTTTACTGAACACTGAAGCTTTCTTT. Translated, it gives CASSFLLNTEAFF.

The CDR3 is CAWGQGTNEKLFF. CDR3 coding DNA: TGTGCCTGGGGACAGGGTACTAATGAAAAACTGTTTTTT. This chain connects TRBV30 to TRBJ1-4, with TRBD1 identical over 8 bases. Trimming took 5 bases from V and 2 from J; bases not matched to a gene: 1. Germline V gene data show CDR1 as GTSNPN and CDR2 as SVGIG (reference sequence). There are 13 residues in the CDR3.

This clonotype came up a few times. The chain joins TRBV19 to TRBJ1-5; D uncertain. The germline V gene has CDR1 LNHDA and CDR2 SQIVND (reference sequence). The germline V and J ends were trimmed by 3 bases and 5 bases, with 8 bases remaining between them. The CDR3 covers 13 residues. CDR3 loop: CASSMGLDQPQHF. CDR3 in DNA: TGTGCCAGTAGTATGGGGTTGGATCAGCCCCAGCATTTT.

In its sample, this clonotype was seen a few times. CDR3 sequence reads: CASSGGYLVDTQYF. As DNA, the CDR3 is TGTGCCAGCAGTGGGGGGTACCTCGTAGATACGCAGTATTTT. The chain links TRBV27 to TRBJ2-3, with D perhaps TRBD2 (6 bases). Trimming stripped 5 bases from V and 5 bases from J, with 14 bases between. Germline assignment: CDR1 MNHEY and CDR2 SMNVEV (reference sequence). The CDR3 is made up of 14 amino acids.

This clonotype showed up just a few times. This chain uses TRBV5-5 with TRBJ2-3, with 13 bases aligning to TRBD2. CDR3 length: 15 residues. The junction had 5 bases not matched to a gene; V was cut back by 6 bases and J by 4 bases. CDR1 SGHKS and CDR2 YYEKEE come from the germline V gene (reference sequence). The CDR3 DNA reads as TGTGCCAGCACGGGACTAGCGGGGTTGGCAGATACGCAGTATTTT. Its protein product is CASTGLAGLADTQYF.

This clonotype occurred many times. The rearrangement uses TRBV11-2 and TRBJ1-2, with 9 bases that match TRBD1. Germline V gene lookup returns CDR1 SGHAT and CDR2 FQNNGV. The length of the CDR3 is 15 residues. V dropped 4 bases and J dropped 4; count of bases not matched to a gene: 7. The CDR3 region has the DNA TGTGCCAGCAGCTCACAAACAGGGGGCCGCTATGGCTACACCTTC. Amino acids: CASSSQTGGRYGYTF.

This clonotype has at least ten counts. The rearrangement links TRBV7-9 to TRBJ2-1; 14 nucleotides line up with TRBD2. The V gene end was trimmed by 6 bases and the J gene end by 6 bases; junction bases not matched to a gene: 4. The CDR3 has 15 residues. The germline V gene has CDR1 SEHNR and CDR2 FQNEAQ (reference sequence). CDR3 amino acids: CASRRGLAGANEQFF. CDR3 sequence (DNA): TGTGCCAGCAGGAGGGGACTAGCGGGGGCCAATGAGCAGTTCTTC.